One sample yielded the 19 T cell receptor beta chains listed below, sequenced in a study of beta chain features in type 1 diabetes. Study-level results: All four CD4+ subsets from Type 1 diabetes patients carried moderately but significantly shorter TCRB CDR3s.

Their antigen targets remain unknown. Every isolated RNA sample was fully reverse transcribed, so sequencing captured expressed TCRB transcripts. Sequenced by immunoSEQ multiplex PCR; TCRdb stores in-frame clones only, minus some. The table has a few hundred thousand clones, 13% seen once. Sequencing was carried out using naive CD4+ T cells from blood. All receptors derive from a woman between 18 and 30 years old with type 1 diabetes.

CDR3 sequence (DNA): TGTGCCAGCAGCCCTCAACAGGGGAAAGAGACCCAGTACTTC. Its translation is CASSPQQGKETQYF. V and J are TRBV7-2 and TRBJ2-5; 7 bases are shared with TRBD1. The CDR3 consists of 14 residues. The J segment lost 3 bases and the V segment lost 5 bases, leaving 6 bases of the junction unmatched. Germline CDR1 is SGHTA and CDR2 is FQGNSA.

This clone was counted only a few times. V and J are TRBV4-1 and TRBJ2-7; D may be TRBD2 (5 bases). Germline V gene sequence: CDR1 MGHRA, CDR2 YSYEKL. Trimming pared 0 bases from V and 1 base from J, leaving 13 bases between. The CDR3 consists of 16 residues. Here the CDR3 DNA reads TGCGCCAGCAGCCAAGATCCAGTAAGAGGGTCCTACGAGCAGTACTTC. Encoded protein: CASSQDPVRGSYEQYF.

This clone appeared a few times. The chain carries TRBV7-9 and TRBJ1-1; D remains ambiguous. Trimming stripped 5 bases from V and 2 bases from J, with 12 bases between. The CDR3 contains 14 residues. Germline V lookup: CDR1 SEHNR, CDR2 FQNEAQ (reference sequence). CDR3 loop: CASSAIIGNTEAFF. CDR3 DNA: TGTGCCAGCAGCGCCATAATTGGCAACACTGAAGCTTTCTTT.

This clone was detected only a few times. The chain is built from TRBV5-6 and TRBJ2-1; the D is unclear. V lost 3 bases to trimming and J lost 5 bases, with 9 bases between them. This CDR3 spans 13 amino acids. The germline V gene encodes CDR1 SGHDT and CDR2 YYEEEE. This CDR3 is CASSSEGDNEQFF. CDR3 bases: TGTGCCAGCAGCTCTGAAGGAGACAATGAGCAGTTCTTC.

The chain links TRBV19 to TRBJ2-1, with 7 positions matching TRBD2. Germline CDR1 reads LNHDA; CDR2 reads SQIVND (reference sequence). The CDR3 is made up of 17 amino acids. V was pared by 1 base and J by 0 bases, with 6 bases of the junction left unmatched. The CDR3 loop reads CASSIGGLTGSYNEQFF. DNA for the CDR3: TGTGCCAGTAGTATAGGGGGACTAACGGGCTCCTACAATGAGCAGTTCTTC.

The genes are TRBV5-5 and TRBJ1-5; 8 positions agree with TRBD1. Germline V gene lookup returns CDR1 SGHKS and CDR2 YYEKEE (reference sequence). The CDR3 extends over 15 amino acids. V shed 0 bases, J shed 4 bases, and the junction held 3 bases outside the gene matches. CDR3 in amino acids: CASSLGQGLNQPQHF. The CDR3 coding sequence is TGTGCCAGCAGCTTGGGACAGGGGTTGAATCAGCCCCAGCATTTT.

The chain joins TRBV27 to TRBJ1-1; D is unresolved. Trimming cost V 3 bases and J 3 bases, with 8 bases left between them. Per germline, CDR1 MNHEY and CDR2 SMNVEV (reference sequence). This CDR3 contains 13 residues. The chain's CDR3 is CASSFSEYTEAFF. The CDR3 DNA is TGTGCCAGCAGTTTTTCAGAATACACTGAAGCTTTCTTT.

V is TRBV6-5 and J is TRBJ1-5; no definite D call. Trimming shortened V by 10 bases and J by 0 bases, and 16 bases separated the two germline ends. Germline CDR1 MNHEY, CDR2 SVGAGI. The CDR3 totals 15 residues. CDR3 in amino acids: CATLLSQYSNQPQHF. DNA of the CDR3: TGTGCCACTCTACTCTCCCAATATAGCAATCAGCCCCAGCATTTT.

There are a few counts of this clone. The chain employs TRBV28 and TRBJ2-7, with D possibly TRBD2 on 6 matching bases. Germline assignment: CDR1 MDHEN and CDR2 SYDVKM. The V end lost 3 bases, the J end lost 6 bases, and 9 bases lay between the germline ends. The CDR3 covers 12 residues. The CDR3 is CASSLTLAEQYF. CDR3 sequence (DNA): TGTGCCAGCAGTTTGACACTAGCCGAGCAGTACTTC. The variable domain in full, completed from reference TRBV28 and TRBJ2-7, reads DVKVTQSSRYLVKRTGEKVFLECVQDMDHENMFWYRQDPGLGLRLIYFSYDVKMKEKGDIPEGYSVSREKKERFSLILESASTNQTSMYLCASSLTLAEQYFGPGTRLTVT.

The CDR3, as DNA: TGCGCCAGCAGCTTAGGAGCGGGAGGGCCATACGAGCAGTACTTC. Residues: CASSLGAGGPYEQYF. V gene TRBV5-1 combines with J gene TRBJ2-7; TRBD2 agrees at 10 bases. The CDR3 contains 15 residues. In germline, CDR1 is SGHRS, CDR2 YFSETQ. The V gene end was trimmed by 2 bases and the J gene end by 4 bases; junction bases not matched to a gene: 6.

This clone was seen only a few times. The CDR3 is CATSRPGLVYNEQFF. CDR3 DNA: TGTGCCACCAGCAGGCCGGGACTAGTCTACAATGAGCAGTTCTTC. The gene calls are TRBV15 and TRBJ2-1; 8 bases line up with TRBD2. Germline values: CDR1 LNHNV, CDR2 YYDKDF (reference sequence). J lost 3 bases, V lost 3 bases, and 4 bases had no gene match. This CDR3 contains 15 residues.

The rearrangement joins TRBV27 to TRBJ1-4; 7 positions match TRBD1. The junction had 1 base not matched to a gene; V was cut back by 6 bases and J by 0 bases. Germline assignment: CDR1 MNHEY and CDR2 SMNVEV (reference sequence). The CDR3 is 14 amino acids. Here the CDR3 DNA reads TGTGCCAGCAGGGGGACAGCAACTAATGAAAAACTGTTTTTT. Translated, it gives CASRGTATNEKLFF.

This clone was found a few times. The CDR3 DNA reads TGTGCCAGCAGTATAGTCAATGAGCAGTTCTTC. This codes for CASSIVNEQFF. The J gene is TRBJ2-1, the V gene TRBV11-2; D remains ambiguous. CDR1 is SGHAT, CDR2 FQNNGV, per germline. This CDR3 has 11 amino acids. Between the trimmed V and J ends, which lost 6 bases and 6 bases, there was a span of 6 bases.

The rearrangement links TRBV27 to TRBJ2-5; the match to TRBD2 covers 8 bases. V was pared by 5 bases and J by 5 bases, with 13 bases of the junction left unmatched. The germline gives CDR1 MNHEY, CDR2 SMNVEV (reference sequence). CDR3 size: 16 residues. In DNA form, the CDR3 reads TGTGCCAGCAGTCCCACCGCGGGGGGCCGGGGTGAGACCCAGTACTTC. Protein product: CASSPTAGGRGETQYF.

For the CDR3, the DNA is TGTGCCAGCAGGCTCCGGAGTGGCAATCAGCCCCAGCATTTT. Translated, it gives CASRLRSGNQPQHF. The genes are TRBV28 and TRBJ1-5, with no clear D. With 6 bases removed from V and 2 bases from J, the gap between germline ends came to 11 bases. The CDR3 contains 14 residues. The V gene's germline CDR1 is MDHEN and CDR2 SYDVKM.

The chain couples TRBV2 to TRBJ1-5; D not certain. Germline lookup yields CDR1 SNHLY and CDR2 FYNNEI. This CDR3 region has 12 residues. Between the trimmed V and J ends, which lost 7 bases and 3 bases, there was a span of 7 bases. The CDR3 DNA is TGTGCCAGCAATGCAGACAATCAGCCCCAGCATTTT. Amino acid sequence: CASNADNQPQHF. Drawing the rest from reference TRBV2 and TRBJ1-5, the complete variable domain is EPEVTQTPSHQVTQMGQEVILRCVPISNHLYFYWYRQILGQKVEFLVSFYNNEISEKSEIFDDQFSVERPDGSNFTLKIRSTKLEDSAMYFCASNADNQPQHFGDGTRLSIL.

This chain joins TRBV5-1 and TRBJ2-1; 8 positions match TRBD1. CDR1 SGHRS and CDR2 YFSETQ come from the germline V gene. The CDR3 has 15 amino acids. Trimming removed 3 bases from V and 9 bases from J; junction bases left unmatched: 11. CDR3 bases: TGCGCCAGCAGCTCCGGGACAGGAAGTGTCGTTGAGCAGTTCTTC. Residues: CASSSGTGSVVEQFF.

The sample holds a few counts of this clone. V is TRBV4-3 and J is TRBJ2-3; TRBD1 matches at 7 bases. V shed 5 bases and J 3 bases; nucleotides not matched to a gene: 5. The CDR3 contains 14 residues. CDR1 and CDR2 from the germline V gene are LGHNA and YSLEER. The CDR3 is CASSNRDRTDTQYF. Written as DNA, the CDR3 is TGCGCCAGCAGCAACCGGGACAGAACAGATACGCAGTATTTT.

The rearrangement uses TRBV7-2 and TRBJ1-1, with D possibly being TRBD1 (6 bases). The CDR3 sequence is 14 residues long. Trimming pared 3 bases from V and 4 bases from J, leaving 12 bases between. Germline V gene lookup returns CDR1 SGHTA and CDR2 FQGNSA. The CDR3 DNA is TGTGCCAGCAGCTTGGTACAGGGAACCACTGAAGCTTTCTTT. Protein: CASSLVQGTTEAFF.